These 10 T cell receptor beta chains were all obtained from the same sample, sequenced in a study of blood T cell repertoires in COVID-19. Repertoires were generated with immunoSEQ multiplex PCR, while TCRdb's copy carries only in-frame clones and drops some. The repertoire consists of roughly 170,000 clones, with 80% to 90% occurring once and the leading ten covering less than 25%. Sequencing input: peripheral blood. These receptors were obtained from a man between 65 and 79 years old with active or convalescent COVID-19.

V is TRBV9 and J is TRBJ2-3, with a possible D match to TRBD1 (5 bases). Per germline, CDR1 SGDLS and CDR2 YYNGEE. Trimming left V 4 bases short and J 4 bases short, with 16 bases between. The CDR3 length is 15 residues. The DNA for the CDR3 is TGTGCCAGCAGCCCATCGACAGTGGCGGCAGATACGCAGTATTTT. The encoded protein is CASSPSTVAADTQYF.

The chain combines TRBV14 with TRBJ2-7; D might be TRBD2 (5 bases). The CDR3 contains 16 residues. Deletions cut 0 bases from V and 2 bases from J, with 14 bases between. Germline CDR1 SGHDN, CDR2 FVKESK. The CDR3 loop reads CASSQEMRRGAYEQYF. DNA of the CDR3: TGTGCCAGCAGCCAAGAAATGCGACGGGGTGCCTACGAGCAGTACTTC.

This sequence joins TRBV28 and TRBJ2-5, with D possibly matching TRBD2 (7 bases). This CDR3 has 15 amino acids. With 3 bases removed from V and 2 bases from J, the gap between germline ends came to 13 bases. Germline-derived CDR1 and CDR2 are MDHEN and SYDVKM. CDR3 nucleotides: TGTGCCAGCAGTTTCCGAGGGAGGGGGCAAGAGACCCAGTACTTC. It yields the protein CASSFRGRGQETQYF.

The rearrangement joins TRBV11-2 to TRBJ2-3, with TRBD1 matching 8 bases. With 5 bases clipped from V and 5 bases from J, the junction kept 12 bases outside the gene matches. Germline values: CDR1 SGHAT, CDR2 FQNNGV. This CDR3 contains 16 residues. The CDR3: CASSGAGQGARDTQYF. Here the CDR3 DNA reads TGTGCCAGCAGCGGAGCTGGCCAGGGGGCTAGAGATACGCAGTATTTT.

The genes are TRBV7-2 and TRBJ2-3; unclear D gene. Germline V gives CDR1 SGHTA, CDR2 FQGNSA. V lost 3 bases and J 2 bases, leaving 15 bases between the germline ends. This CDR3 spans 16 amino acids. The CDR3 is CASSFSGSGYTDTQYF. The CDR3 DNA sequence: TGTGCCAGCAGCTTTAGTGGTTCGGGTTACACAGATACGCAGTATTTT.

This chain uses TRBV5-1 with TRBJ1-4; 9 bases fit TRBD1. Germline values: CDR1 SGHRS, CDR2 YFSETQ. The CDR3 loop spans 14 amino acids. The V gene end was trimmed by 4 bases and the J gene end by 7 bases; junction bases not matched to a gene: 5. This CDR3 is CASSQGQGVEKLFF. CDR3 coding DNA: TGCGCCAGCAGCCAGGGACAGGGTGTTGAAAAACTGTTTTTT.

As for this clone: This sample also contains other DNA sequences that code for the same CDR3. The V gene is TRBV28, the J gene TRBJ1-5; D is unresolved. V lost 2 bases and J lost 7, with 6 bases in between. From germline, CDR1 is MDHEN and CDR2 SYDVKM. The CDR3 has 12 residues. CDR3 DNA: TGTGCCAGCAGTTTAGGAGGGCAGCCCCAGCATTTT. The encoded protein is CASSLGGQPQHF.

This chain joins TRBV6-6 and TRBJ1-2; D is undetermined. Germline CDR1 is MNHNY and CDR2 is SVGAGI (reference sequence). The CDR3 spans 13 residues. V lost 6 bases and J lost 2, with 10 bases in between. The CDR3 sequence: CASRNTVNYGYTF. The DNA of the CDR3 is TGTGCCAGCAGGAACACAGTGAACTATGGCTACACCTTC.

This clone was seen only once. J is TRBJ2-3 and V is TRBV4-1; TRBD2 agrees at 9 bases. The CDR3 runs to 17 residues. V shed 4 bases, J shed 3 bases, and the junction held 11 bases outside the gene matches. Per the germline V gene, CDR1 is MGHRA and CDR2 is YSYEKL. CDR3 in amino acids: CASSLGGAGGGTDTQYF. In DNA form, the CDR3 reads TGCGCCAGCAGCCTAGGAGGAGCGGGAGGTGGTACAGATACGCAGTATTTT.

The chain joins TRBV19 to TRBJ1-5; 7 positions match TRBD1. V shed 8 bases and J 7 bases; nucleotides not matched to a gene: 5. The CDR3 consists of 12 residues. Per germline, CDR1 LNHDA and CDR2 SQIVND (reference sequence). This CDR3 reads CASRGGRQPQHF. The CDR3 nucleotides read TGTGCCAGTCGAGGGGGCCGCCAGCCCCAGCATTTT.